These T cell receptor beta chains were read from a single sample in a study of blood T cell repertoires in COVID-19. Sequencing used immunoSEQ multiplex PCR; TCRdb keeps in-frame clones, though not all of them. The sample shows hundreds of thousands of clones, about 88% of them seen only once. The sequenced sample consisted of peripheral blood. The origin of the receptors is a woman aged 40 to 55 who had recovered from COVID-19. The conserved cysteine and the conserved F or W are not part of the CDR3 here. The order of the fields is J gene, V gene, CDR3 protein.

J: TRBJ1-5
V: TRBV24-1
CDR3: ATATGYNQPQH

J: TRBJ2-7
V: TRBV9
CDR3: ASSVTGAGEQY

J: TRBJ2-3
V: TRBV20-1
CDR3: SASLQGRRDTQY

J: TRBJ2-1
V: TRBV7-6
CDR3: ASSLLGGPYNEQF

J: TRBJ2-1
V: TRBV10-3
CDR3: AISEEDRTYNEQF

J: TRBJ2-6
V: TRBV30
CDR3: AWSSVSGANVLT

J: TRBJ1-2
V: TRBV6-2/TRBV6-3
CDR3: ASSYHRDNYGYT

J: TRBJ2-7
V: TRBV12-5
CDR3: ASGSGFYEQY

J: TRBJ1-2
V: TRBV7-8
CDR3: ASSLATGGKFHGYT

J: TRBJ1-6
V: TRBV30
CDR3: AFNIGTVYNSPLH

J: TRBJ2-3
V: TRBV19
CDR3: ASSTRLLNTQY

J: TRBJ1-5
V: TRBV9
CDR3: ASSRDRSSNQPQH

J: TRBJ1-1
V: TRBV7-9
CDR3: ASSPRKSTGLNTEAF

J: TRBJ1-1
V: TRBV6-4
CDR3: ASSERAGGRTEAF

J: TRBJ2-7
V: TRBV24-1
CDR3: ATSDTGSRIEQY

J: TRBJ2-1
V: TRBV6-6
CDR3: ASSYPPQAANNEQF

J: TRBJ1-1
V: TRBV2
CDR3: ASRGQGPTEAF

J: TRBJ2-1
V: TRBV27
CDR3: ASTKTGVREQF

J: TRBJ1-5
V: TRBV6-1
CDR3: ASSAGEGGGNQPQH

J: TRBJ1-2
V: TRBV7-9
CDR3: ASSLGGVYGYT

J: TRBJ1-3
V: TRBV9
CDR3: ASSKPTGAGNTIY

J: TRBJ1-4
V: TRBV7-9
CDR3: ASSSTGQGNEKLF

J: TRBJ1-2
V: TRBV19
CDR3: ASSSGGGSNYGYT

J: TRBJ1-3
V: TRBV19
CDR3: ASRGGSANTIY

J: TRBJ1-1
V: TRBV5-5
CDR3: ASSLNSQDTYTEAF

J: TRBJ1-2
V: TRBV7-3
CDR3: ASSPWGGDYGYT

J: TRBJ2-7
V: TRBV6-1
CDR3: ASSEAGGPYEQY

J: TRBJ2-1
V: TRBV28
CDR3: ASSSGQGVSPYNEQF

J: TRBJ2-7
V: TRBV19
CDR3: ASSGTGGISFYEQY

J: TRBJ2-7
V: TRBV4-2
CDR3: ASSQGDRVGTYEQY

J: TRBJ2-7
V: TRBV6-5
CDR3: ASTRAAGATYEQY

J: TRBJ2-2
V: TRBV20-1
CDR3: SAGQDGELF

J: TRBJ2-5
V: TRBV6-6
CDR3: ASSYLSNSETQY

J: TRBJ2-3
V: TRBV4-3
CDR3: ASSQVQGTDTQY

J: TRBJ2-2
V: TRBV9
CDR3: ASSPAGTTGELF

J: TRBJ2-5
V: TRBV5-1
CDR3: ASSQGLAGGRAQY

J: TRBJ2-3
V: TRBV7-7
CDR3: ASSAGVTSTDTQY

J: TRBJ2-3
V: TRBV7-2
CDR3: ASSHQLAGGPDTQY

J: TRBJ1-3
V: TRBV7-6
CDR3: ASKTAPGGNTIY

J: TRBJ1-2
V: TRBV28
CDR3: ASSSPPGQGMMGYT

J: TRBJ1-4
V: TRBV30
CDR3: AWSFYRDKLF

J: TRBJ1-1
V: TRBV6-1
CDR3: ASSFQQGLNTEAF

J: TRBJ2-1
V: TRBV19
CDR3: ASNLDGSSYNEQF

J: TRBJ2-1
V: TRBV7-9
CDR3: ASSLGVVGDNVRDEQF

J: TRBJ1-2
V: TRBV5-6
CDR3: ASSLAGGELGYT

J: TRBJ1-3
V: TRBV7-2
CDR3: ASSQGQSGNTIY

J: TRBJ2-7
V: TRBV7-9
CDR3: ASSPGEGFALYEQY

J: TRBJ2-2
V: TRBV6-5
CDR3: ASSYREGGELF

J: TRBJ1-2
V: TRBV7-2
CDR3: ASTSSGDRRFENYGYT

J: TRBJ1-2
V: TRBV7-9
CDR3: ASSFGGTRRARTNYGYT

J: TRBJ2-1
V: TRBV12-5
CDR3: ASGTGDRSYNEQF

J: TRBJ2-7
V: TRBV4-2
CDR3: ASSQGTVLSYEQY

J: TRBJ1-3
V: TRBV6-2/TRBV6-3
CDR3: ASSRDRSGGTIY

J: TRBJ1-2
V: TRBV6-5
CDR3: ASRRLLYGYT

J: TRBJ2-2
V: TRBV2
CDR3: ASYGQGASSTGELF

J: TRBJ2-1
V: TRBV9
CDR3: ASSVDEEYNEQF

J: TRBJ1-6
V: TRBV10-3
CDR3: AISESQGLRNSPLH

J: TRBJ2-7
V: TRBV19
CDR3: ASSTRQGAYEQY